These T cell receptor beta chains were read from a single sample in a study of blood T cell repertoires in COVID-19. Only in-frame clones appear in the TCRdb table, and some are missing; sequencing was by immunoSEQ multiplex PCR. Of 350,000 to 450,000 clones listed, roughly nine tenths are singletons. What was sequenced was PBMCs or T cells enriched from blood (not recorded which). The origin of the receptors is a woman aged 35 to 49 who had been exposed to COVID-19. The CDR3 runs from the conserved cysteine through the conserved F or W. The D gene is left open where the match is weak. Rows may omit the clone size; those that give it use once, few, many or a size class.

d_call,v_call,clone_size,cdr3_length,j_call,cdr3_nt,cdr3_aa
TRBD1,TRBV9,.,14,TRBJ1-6,TGTGCCAGCAGCGTGACAGGGGTGAGATCACCCCTCCACTTT,CASSVTGVRSPLHF
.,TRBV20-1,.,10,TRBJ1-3,TGCAGTGCTACGGGAAACACCATATATTTT,CSATGNTIYF
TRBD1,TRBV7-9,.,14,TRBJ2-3,TGTGCCAGCAGGGATACAGGGGGCCCAGATACGCAGTATTTT,CASRDTGGPDTQYF
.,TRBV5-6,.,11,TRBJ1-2,TGTGCCAGCAGGAACCGGTTGGGCTACACCTTC,CASRNRLGYTF
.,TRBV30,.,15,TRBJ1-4,TGTGCCTGGAGTGTTGGATCATCGGACAGTGAAAAACTGTTTTTT,CAWSVGSSDSEKLFF
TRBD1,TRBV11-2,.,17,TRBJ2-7,TGTGCCAGCAGCACGATCCAGGGGGACAGGGGGACCTACGAGCAGTACTTC,CASSTIQGDRGTYEQYF
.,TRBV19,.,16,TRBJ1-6,TGTGCCAGTAGTATAGATCAAGGCCTCCGGGGTTCACCCCTCCACTTT,CASSIDQGLRGSPLHF
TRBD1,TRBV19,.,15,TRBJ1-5,TGTGCCAGTAGTCGCGACAGGGGGAGAAATCAGCCCCAGCATTTT,CASSRDRGRNQPQHF
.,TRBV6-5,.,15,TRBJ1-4,TGTGCCAGCAGTTATTCAGGGGCCCCAATAGAAAAACTGTTTTTT,CASSYSGAPIEKLFF
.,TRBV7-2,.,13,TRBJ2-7,TGTGCCAGCAGCGGACAGAGCTCCTACGAGCAGTACTTC,CASSGQSSYEQYF
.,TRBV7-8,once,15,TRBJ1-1,TGTGCCAGCAGCTTAGCGCGGGGGGGGTCCGCTGAAGCTTTCTTT,CASSLARGGSAEAFF
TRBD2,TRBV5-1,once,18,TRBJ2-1,TGCGCCAGCACCTCAGGGTTGGGGACTAGCGGGAGAAGCGATGAGCAGTTCTTC,CASTSGLGTSGRSDEQFF
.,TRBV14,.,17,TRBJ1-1,TGTGCCAGCAGCCTGTCCCCCGGGACACTCATGAACACTGAAGCTTTCTTT,CASSLSPGTLMNTEAFF
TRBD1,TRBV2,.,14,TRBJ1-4,TGTGCCAGCAGTCATACAGGGGGATATGAAAAACTGTTTTTT,CASSHTGGYEKLFF
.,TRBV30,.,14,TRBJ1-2,TGTGCCTGTTCCCCAGGGTATAGTAACTATGGCTACACCTTC,CACSPGYSNYGYTF
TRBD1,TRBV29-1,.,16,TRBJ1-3,TGCAGCGTTGTGACAGGGAAGGCCCCTGCTGGAAACACCATATATTTT,CSVVTGKAPAGNTIYF
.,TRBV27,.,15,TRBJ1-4,TGTGCCAGCAGTTCTCGACAGGACTTAATGGAAAAACTGTTTTTT,CASSSRQDLMEKLFF
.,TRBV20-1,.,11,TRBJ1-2,TGCAGTGCCACCGGAGGGCTGGGCTACACCTTC,CSATGGLGYTF
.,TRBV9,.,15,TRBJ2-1,TGTGCCAGCAGCGTAAGGCTAGCGTCAGGGAATGAGCAGTTCTTC,CASSVRLASGNEQFF
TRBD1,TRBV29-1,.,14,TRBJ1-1,TGCAGCGTGGAGCAGGGGGCTGGGAACACTGAAGCTTTCTTT,CSVEQGAGNTEAFF
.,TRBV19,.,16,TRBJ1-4,TGTGCCAGTAGTATCTGGGGGGAGGACCACACAGAAAAACTGTTTTTT,CASSIWGEDHTEKLFF
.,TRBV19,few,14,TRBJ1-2,TGTGCCAGTAGTTTATTACAGGGTGGCAGCGGCTACACCTTC,CASSLLQGGSGYTF
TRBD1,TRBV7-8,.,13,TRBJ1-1,TGTGCCAGCAGCTTAGCCCACAGGGGTGAAGCTTTCTTT,CASSLAHRGEAFF